This T cell receptor (beta chain) was recovered during a study of response to subunit inactivated influenza vaccine. This clonotype was recorded many times. Its antigen is unknown. V shed 7 bases and J shed 12 bases, with 15 bases lying between them. The germline CDR1 and CDR2 sequences are SQVTM and ANQGSEA. The CDR3 spans 10 residues. MiXCR, run by TCRdb on the RT-PCR reads, gives a single entry per CDR3 protein. This table has more than 200,000 distinct CDR3 sequences, about 12% appearing once. General study points: That few new T cells are recruited by each seasonal influenza vaccination was the authors' suggestion.

This chain links TRBV29-1 with TRBJ1-2; weak D call: TRBD1 (6 bases). This TCR came from a man aged 50 to 59 who received an inactivated influenza vaccine. The sample here was non-naive T cells sorted from PBMCs, taken 14 days before vaccination. The CDR3 region is CSDYSGVHTF. In DNA, the CDR3 is TGCAGCGACTATTCAGGGGTCCACACCTTC.